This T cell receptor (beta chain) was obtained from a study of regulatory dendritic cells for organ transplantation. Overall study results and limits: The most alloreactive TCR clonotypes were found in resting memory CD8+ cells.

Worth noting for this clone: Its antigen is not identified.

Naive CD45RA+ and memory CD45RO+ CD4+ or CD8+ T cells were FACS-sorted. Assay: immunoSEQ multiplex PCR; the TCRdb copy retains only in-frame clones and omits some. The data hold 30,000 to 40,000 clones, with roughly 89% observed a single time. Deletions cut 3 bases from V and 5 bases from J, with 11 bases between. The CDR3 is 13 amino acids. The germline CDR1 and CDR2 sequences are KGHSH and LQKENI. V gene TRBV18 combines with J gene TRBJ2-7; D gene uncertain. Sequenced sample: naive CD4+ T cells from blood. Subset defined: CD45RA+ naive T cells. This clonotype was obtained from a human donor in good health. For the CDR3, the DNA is TGTGCCAGCTCACCGGGCAGGAGCGACGAGCAGTACTTC. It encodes CASSPGRSDEQYF.